This T cell receptor beta chain was identified during a study of shared clonotypes between healthy human individuals. Germline lookup yields CDR1 SGDLS and CDR2 YYNGEE. The V end was cut by 3 bases, the J end by 4 bases, with 15 bases between. The CDR3 loop spans 15 amino acids. The table came from immunoSEQ multiplex PCR; TCRdb's copy has only in-frame clones and leaves some out. Of 150,000 to 200,000 clones in the sample, roughly 70% are singletons; the top ten hold about 10%. What was sequenced was memory CD4+ T cells sorted from blood. Specified subset: CD45RA-negative fraction. V usage is TRBV9 and J usage is TRBJ2-3; maybe TRBD2 (6 bases). This TCR was sampled from a young man in good health. For the CDR3, the DNA is TGTGCCAGCAGCGGGTCGGGAGAGTCGGCAGATACGCAGTATTTT. This encodes CASSGSGESADTQYF.